This entry is about one TCR beta chain. As yet, its antigen is unknown. A junction boundary mismatches the germline segment, possibly from a read error. This sample was included in a study of blood T cells in healthy people across ages. General study points: Changes in expanded clonotypes were possibly confounded, as the CMV status of donors was unknown.

A second PCR of about 7 to 12 cycles used a sample-barcoded 5' primer and a J-beta primer mix. Via MiXCR, TCRdb re-called the 5' RACE reads, giving one row per CDR3 protein. The table lists fewer than 2,000,000 distinct CDR3 sequences, about 32% of them singletons. Per sample, extraction of total RNA gave at least 6 micrograms in every case. The sequence came from a woman in her 30s in good health. The material sequenced was blood.

The CDR3 DNA reads TGCGCCAGCAGCGCTAGCAGTTTATACAATGCGCAGTTCTTC. It translates to CASSASSLYNAQFF. The rearrangement uses TRBV5-1 and TRBJ2-1; weak D call: TRBD2 (5 bases). This CDR3 contains 14 residues. CDR1 is SGHRS, CDR2 YFSETQ, per germline.